The next 13 T cell receptor beta chains were all read from a single sample in a study of blood T cell repertoires in COVID-19. Using immunoSEQ multiplex PCR, the repertoire was profiled, and TCRdb retains in-frame clones only, with some absent. The data show 25,000 to 35,000 clones, about 85% seen once. Sequencing input: peripheral blood. These receptors were taken from a human donor in a cohort sampled during active COVID-19.

The chain combines TRBV5-1 with TRBJ2-2; 13 bases align to TRBD2. The CDR3 has 15 amino acids. V lost 6 bases to trimming and J lost 8 bases; unmatched junction nucleotides: 7. Germline CDR1 SGHRS, CDR2 YFSETQ. CDR3 nucleotide sequence: TGCGCCAGCAAACTAGCGGGGGGGCCTTCAGGGGAGCTGTTTTTT. It specifies CASKLAGGPSGELFF.

CDR3 DNA sequence: TGTGCCAGTAGGGACACAGATACCTATGGCTACACCTTC. Translated, it gives CASRDTDTYGYTF. The chain employs TRBV19 and TRBJ1-2, with D tentatively TRBD1 (5 bases). Germline-derived CDR1 and CDR2 are LNHDA and SQIVND (reference sequence). This CDR3 comprises 13 residues. The V gene lost 6 bases and the J gene lost 4 bases, with 12 bases spanning the gap.

J is TRBJ1-1 and V is TRBV7-9, with 7 bases lining up with TRBD1. The CDR3 contains 14 residues. In germline, CDR1 is SEHNR, CDR2 FQNEAQ (reference sequence). The V segment lost 1 base and the J segment 6 bases; nucleotides outside the gene matches: 5. The CDR3 sequence: CASSLDRQGAEAFF. The CDR3 DNA follows: TGTGCCAGCAGCTTAGACCGACAGGGAGCTGAAGCTTTCTTT. Variable domain in full (rest from reference TRBV7-9 and TRBJ1-1): DTGVSQNPRHKITKRGQNVTFRCDPISEHNRLYWYRQTLGQGPEFLTYFQNEAQLEKSRLLSDRFSAERPKGSFSTLEIQRTEQGDSAMYLCASSLDRQGAEAFFGQGTRLTVV.

DNA for the CDR3: TGTGCCACCAGTGATTGGCCTACACAACCCTCGGGAGATACGCAGTATTTT. It codes for CATSDWPTQPSGDTQYF. The chain employs TRBV24-1 and TRBJ2-3; D unclear. The germline V gene encodes CDR1 KGHDR and CDR2 SFDVKD. CDR3 length: 17 residues. V was trimmed by 2 bases and J by 5 bases, leaving 19 bases between them.

This clone was detected only a few times. The gene calls are TRBV7-9 and TRBJ2-1; 8 bases fit TRBD2. Germline CDR1 SEHNR, CDR2 FQNEAQ (reference sequence). J gave up 5 bases and V 4 bases, and 4 bases lay outside the gene matches. This CDR3 has 14 residues. The CDR3: CASSYSGIDNEQFF. CDR3 DNA: TGTGCCAGCAGCTATAGCGGGATAGACAATGAGCAGTTCTTC. Looking up the rest from reference TRBV7-9 and TRBJ2-1 gives the full variable domain: DTGVSQNPRHKITKRGQNVTFRCDPISEHNRLYWYRQTLGQGPEFLTYFQNEAQLEKSRLLSDRFSAERPKGSFSTLEIQRTEQGDSAMYLCASSYSGIDNEQFFGPGTRLTVL.

V usage is TRBV12-3 or TRBV12-4 and J usage is TRBJ1-1; D perhaps matches TRBD1 (6 bases). This CDR3 is built from 12 residues. V lost 8 bases and J 5 bases, leaving 12 bases between the germline ends. The CDR3 DNA sequence: TGTGCCAGCGGGGGGGGCGGGACTGAAGCTTTCTTT. Encoded protein: CASGGGGTEAFF.

The rearrangement uses TRBV2 and TRBJ1-3, with 9 bases aligning to TRBD1. The CDR3 totals 15 residues. Trimming at V came to 6 bases and at J to 2 bases, leaving 5 bases not matched to a gene. CDR1 is SNHLY, CDR2 FYNNEI, per germline. CDR3 DNA: TGTGCCAGCAGGGGAAGGACAGGGGCTGGAAACACCATATATTTT. Its translation: CASRGRTGAGNTIYF.

The chain uses TRBV6-2 or TRBV6-3 and TRBJ2-1, with a tentative D call TRBD2 (5 bases). The CDR3 loop spans 17 amino acids. Germline V CDR1 and CDR2: MNHEY, SVGEGT. V lost 0 bases, J lost 0 bases, and 12 bases lay in between. Here the CDR3 DNA reads TGTGCCAGCAGTTACTCATTTGTGGGGAGCTCCTACAATGAGCAGTTCTTC. Translated, it gives CASSYSFVGSSYNEQFF.

The V and J genes are TRBV5-1 and TRBJ2-7; TRBD2 might be the D (7 bases). V was pared by 4 bases and J by 7 bases, with 18 bases between. The CDR3 has 14 amino acids. The V gene's germline CDR1 is SGHRS and CDR2 YFSETQ. CDR3 sequence: CASSPRGGQGEQYF. CDR3 in DNA: TGCGCCAGCAGCCCAAGGGGGGGACAAGGAGAGCAGTACTTC.

The chain links TRBV3-1 (or the pseudogene TRBV3-2) to TRBJ2-1; D possibly corresponds to TRBD2 (6 bases). Trimming cost V 2 bases and J 0 bases, with 20 bases left between them. The CDR3 has 19 amino acids. CDR1 is LGHDT and CDR2 is YNNKEL in the germline V gene (reference sequence). The CDR3 DNA is TGTGCCAGCAGCCAAAACCGGGCATCGGCGGGGTTCTCCTACAATGAGCAGTTCTTC. It yields the protein CASSQNRASAGFSYNEQFF.

V usage is TRBV19 and J usage is TRBJ2-1; 7 bases line up with TRBD2. CDR1 LNHDA and CDR2 SQIVND come from the germline V gene (reference sequence). V was clipped by 7 bases and J by 0 bases; unmatched bases: 9. This CDR3 has 16 residues. The CDR3 region has the DNA TGTGCCAGTATGGGAGGGACTTCCAGCTCCTACAATGAGCAGTTCTTC. Protein product: CASMGGTSSSYNEQFF.

The J gene is TRBJ2-5, the V gene TRBV7-2; tentatively, D is TRBD1 (5 bases). CDR1 is SGHTA, CDR2 FQGNSA, per germline. The CDR3 length is 13 residues. Trimming left V 0 bases short and J 9 bases short, with 11 bases between. The CDR3 region has the DNA TGTGCCAGCAGCTTAGCGACCAAAGGGGCCCAGTACTTC. It codes for CASSLATKGAQYF.

This sequence joins TRBV7-9 and TRBJ2-6; the match to TRBD2 covers 7 bases. This CDR3 region has 16 residues. V shed 9 bases, J shed 0 bases, and the junction held 8 bases outside the gene matches. Per germline, CDR1 SEHNR and CDR2 FQNEAQ (reference sequence). The CDR3 loop reads CASTGGSYSGANVLTF. The CDR3 bases are TGTGCCAGTACGGGAGGTTCCTACTCTGGGGCCAACGTCCTGACTTTC.